The 3 T cell receptor beta chains listed next were all sequenced from one sample in a study of blood T cell repertoires in COVID-19. Sequencing used immunoSEQ multiplex PCR; TCRdb keeps in-frame clones, though not all of them. The sample shows around 100,000 clones, roughly nine tenths of them seen only once. Material for sequencing was peripheral blood. The receptors derive from a human donor with active COVID-19. The donor label of this sample is uncertain.

The chain carries TRBV2 and TRBJ1-2, with D perhaps TRBD1 (6 bases). Trimming cost V 7 bases and J 6 bases, with 18 bases left between them. Germline-derived CDR1 and CDR2 are SNHLY and FYNNEI. This CDR3 contains 14 residues. The CDR3 loop is CASNRQQGDDGYTF. The CDR3 DNA sequence: TGTGCCAGCAATCGACAACAGGGCGATGATGGCTACACCTTC. The complete variable domain, with remaining parts taken from reference TRBV2 and TRBJ1-2, reads EPEVTQTPSHQVTQMGQEVILRCVPISNHLYFYWYRQILGQKVEFLVSFYNNEISEKSEIFDDQFSVERPDGSNFTLKIRSTKLEDSAMYFCASNRQQGDDGYTFGSGTRLTVV.

The chain joins TRBV6-5 to TRBJ2-7; 7 bases map to TRBD2. V shed 5 bases and J 5 bases; nucleotides not matched to a gene: 6. Germline CDR1 reads MNHEY; CDR2 reads SVGAGI. This CDR3 spans 13 amino acids. The CDR3 region is CASSQNREDEQYF. The CDR3 nucleotides are TGTGCCAGCAGTCAGAACCGGGAGGACGAGCAGTACTTC.

This clone was picked up one time. The chain employs TRBV7-5 and TRBJ1-1; the DNA was not used to check the table's D call, TRBD1. TRBV7-5 is a pseudogene. CDR3 size: 15 residues. The CDR3 is CARRFTGESGTEAFF. The DNA of the CDR3 is TGTGCCAGAAGATTTACAGGGGAGTCAGGCACTGAAGCTTTCTTT.